The source of this T cell receptor (beta chain) is a study of control samples from healthy donors and cancer patients. Profiled with immunoSEQ multiplex PCR; TCRdb holds only in-frame clones, not every one. The sample has around 42,000 clones; around 78% are singletons. The CDR3 length is 13 residues. Losses at the gene ends were 6 bases for V and 4 bases for J; bases not matched to a gene: 7. The germline gives CDR1 SQVTM, CDR2 ANQGSEA. Sequenced material: blood. The sequence derives from a man aged 55 to 69 in good health. This chain joins TRBV29-1 and TRBJ2-5; 8 bases are shared with TRBD1. CDR3 nucleotides: TGCAGCGTCGAGAACAGGGGGTCAGAGACCCAGTACTTC. Protein product: CSVENRGSETQYF.